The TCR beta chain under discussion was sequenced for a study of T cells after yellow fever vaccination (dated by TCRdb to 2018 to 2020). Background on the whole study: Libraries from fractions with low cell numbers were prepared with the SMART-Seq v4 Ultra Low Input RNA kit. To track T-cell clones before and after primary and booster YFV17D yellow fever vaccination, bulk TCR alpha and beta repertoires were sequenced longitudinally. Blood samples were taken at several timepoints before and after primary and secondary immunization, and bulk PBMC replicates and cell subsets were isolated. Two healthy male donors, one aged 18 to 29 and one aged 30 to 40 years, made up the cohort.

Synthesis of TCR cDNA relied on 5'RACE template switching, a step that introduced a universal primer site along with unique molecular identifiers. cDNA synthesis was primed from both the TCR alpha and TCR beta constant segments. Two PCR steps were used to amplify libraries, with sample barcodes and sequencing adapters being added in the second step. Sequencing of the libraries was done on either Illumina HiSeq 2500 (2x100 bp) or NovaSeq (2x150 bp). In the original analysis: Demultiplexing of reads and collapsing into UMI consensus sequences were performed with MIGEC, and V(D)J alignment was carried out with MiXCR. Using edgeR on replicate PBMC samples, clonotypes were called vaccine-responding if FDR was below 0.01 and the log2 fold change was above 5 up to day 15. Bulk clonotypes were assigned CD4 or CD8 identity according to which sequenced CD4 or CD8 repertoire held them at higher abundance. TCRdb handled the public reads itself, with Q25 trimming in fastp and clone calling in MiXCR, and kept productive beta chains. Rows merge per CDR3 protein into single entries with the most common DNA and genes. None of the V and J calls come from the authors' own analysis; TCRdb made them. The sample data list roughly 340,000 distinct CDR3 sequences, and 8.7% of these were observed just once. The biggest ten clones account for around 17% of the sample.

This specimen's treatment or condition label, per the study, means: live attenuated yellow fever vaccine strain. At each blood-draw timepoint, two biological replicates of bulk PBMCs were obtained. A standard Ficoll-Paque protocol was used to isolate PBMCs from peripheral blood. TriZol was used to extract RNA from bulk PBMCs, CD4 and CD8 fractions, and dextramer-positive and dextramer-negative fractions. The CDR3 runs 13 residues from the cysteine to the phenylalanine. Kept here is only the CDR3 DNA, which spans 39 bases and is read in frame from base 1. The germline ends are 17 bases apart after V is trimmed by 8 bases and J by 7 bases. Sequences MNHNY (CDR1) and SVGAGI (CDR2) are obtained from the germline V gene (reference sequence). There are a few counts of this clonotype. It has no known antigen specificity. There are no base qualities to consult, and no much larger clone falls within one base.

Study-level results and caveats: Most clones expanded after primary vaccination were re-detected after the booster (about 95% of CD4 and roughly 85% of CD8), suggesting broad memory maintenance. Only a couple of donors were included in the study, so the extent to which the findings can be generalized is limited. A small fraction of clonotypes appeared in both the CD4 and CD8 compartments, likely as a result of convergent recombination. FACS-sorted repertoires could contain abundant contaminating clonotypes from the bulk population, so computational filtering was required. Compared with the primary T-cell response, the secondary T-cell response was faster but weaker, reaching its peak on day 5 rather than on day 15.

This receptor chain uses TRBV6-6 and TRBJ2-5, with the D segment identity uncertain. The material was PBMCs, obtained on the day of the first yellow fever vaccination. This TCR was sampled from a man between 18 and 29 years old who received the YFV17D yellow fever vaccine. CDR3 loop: CASLDSAPGTQYF. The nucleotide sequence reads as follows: TGTGCCAGCCTCGACTCGGCCCCGGGGACCCAGTACTTC.